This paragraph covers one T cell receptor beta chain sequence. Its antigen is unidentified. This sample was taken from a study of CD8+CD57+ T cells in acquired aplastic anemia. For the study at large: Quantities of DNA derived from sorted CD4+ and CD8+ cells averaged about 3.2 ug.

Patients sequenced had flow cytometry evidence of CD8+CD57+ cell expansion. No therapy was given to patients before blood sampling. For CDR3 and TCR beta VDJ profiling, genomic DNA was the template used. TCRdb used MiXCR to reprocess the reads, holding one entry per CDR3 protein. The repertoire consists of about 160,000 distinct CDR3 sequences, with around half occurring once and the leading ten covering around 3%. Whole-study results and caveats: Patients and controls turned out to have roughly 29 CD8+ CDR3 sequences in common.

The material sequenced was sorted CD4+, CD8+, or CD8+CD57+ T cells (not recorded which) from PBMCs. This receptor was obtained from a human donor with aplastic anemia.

The CDR3 nucleotides read TGTGCCAGCAGGGCCCGCTCGGGTGAAAAACTGTTTTTT. Translated, it gives CASRARSGEKLFF. The V and J genes are TRBV12-3 or TRBV12-4 and TRBJ1-4; no definite D call. With 6 bases removed from V and 7 bases from J, the gap between germline ends came to 12 bases. The CDR3 covers 13 residues.